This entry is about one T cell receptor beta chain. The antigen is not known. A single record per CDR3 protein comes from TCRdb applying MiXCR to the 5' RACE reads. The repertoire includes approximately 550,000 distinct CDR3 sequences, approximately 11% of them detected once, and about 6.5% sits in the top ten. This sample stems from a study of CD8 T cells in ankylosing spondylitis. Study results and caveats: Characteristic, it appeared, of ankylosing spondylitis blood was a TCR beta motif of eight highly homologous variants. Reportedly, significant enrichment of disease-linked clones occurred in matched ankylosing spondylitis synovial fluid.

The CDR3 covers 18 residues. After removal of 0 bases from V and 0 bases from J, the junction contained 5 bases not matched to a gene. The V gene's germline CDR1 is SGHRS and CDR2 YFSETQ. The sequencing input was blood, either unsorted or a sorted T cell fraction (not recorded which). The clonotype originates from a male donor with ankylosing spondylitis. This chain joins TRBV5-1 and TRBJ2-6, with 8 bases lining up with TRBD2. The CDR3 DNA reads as TGCGCCAGCAGCTTGGCCCCGGGAGGGAGCTCTGGGGCCAACGTCCTGACTTTC. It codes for CASSLAPGGSSGANVLTF. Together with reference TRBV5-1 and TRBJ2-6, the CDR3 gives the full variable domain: KAGVTQTPRYLIKTRGQQVTLSCSPISGHRSVSWYQQTPGQGLQFLFEYFSETQRNKGNFPGRFSGRQFSNSRSEMNVSTLELGDSALYLCASSLAPGGSSGANVLTFGAGSRLTVL.